This section outlines one T cell receptor (beta chain) sequence together with its context. Original handling: Reference gene primer amplification in the assay estimated nucleated cell counts. Libraries were prepared by immunoSEQ multiplex PCR; TCRdb keeps only in-frame clonotypes and omits some of them. That table is the source of V, J and clone size, and D and trimming were worked out from the DNA. The sample has 200,000 to 300,000 clones, under 90% seen once. The study drew participants aged about 18 to 95 years from some 25 US areas. The source of the sample is a study of blood T cell repertoires in COVID-19. Whole-study context: Whether acute or convalescent, the COVID-19 samples came from the United States, Italy and Spain. The analysed material was cDNA or gDNA that came from T cells, B-cell-depleted T cells, or PBMCs.

Between the trimmed V and J ends, which lost 5 bases and 2 bases, there was a span of 16 bases. The CDR3 extends over 16 amino acids. Germline CDR1 SGHTA, CDR2 FQGTGA. The sample was PBMCs or T cells enriched from blood (not recorded which). The chain joins TRBV7-3 to TRBJ2-1; possibly TRBD2 for D (6 bases). The TCR sequence derives from a man in his forties who had recovered from COVID-19. In nucleotides, the CDR3 is TGTGCCAGCAGCCCCGACGGGAGCCCAACCTACAATGAGCAGTTCTTC. This sequence encodes CASSPDGSPTYNEQFF.